This T cell receptor beta chain emerged from a study of identifying expanded T cells in peripheral blood. General study points: Across healthy donors, higher total template counts meant significantly greater roughly 2-week count variance. Over approximately two and four weeks, about 15 and 19 clones changed, versus approximately 1.2 between replicates.

The CDR3 loop spans 14 amino acids. With V trimmed by 4 bases and J by 4 bases, 6 bases remained unmatched. Germline V gene data show CDR1 as KGHSH and CDR2 as LQKENI. Assay: immunoSEQ multiplex PCR; the TCRdb copy retains only in-frame clones and omits some. In the table there are some 100,000 clones, about 83% of which are singletons. Of note for this clone: Its antigen is not known.

Collection occurred without any documented infections or immune events in donors. This TCR was sampled from a person aged 18-69 years in good health. Specimen: blood. V is TRBV18 and J is TRBJ2-5; 7 bases line up with TRBD2. CDR3 sequence reads: CASSRLAVLETQYF. The CDR3 DNA is TGTGCCAGCTCACGCCTAGCGGTGCTAGAGACCCAGTACTTC.